This TCR beta chain was identified during a study of cytomegalovirus exposure and HLA in healthy donors. Only in-frame clones appear in the TCRdb table, and some are missing; sequencing was by immunoSEQ multiplex PCR. This sample carries some 130,000 clones, approximately 80% of them seen once, and the ten largest clones take roughly 27%. CDR1 and CDR2 (germline): MNHNS, SASEGT. Trimming cost V 8 bases and J 3 bases; bases outside gene matches: 9. This CDR3 is built from 15 residues. The chain joins TRBV6-1 to TRBJ2-5, with 10 bases that match TRBD2. The TCR was taken from a man aged 30 to 45 in good health and CMV-seropositive. The sample comprised PBMCs. The CDR3 DNA reads TGTGCCAGCTGTGTCCTAAGCGGGGGGGAAGAGACCCAGTACTTC. It yields the protein CASCVLSGGEETQYF.